The clone carrying this T cell receptor (beta chain) occurred once. Antigen unknown. The entry originates in a study of cytomegalovirus exposure and HLA in healthy donors. Overall study findings and caveats: Donors were assumed by presence/absence analyses to have roughly uniform sequencing depth. Some 17,000 TCR beta sequences were associated with HLA alleles at 0.05 false discovery rate in a later analysis. Reported results showed that the classifier diagnosed cytomegalovirus status with high specificity and sensitivity. HLA-A and HLA-B allele assignments for most subjects were reportedly predicted accurately using TCR beta sequences.

Vbeta (60) and Jbeta (13) primers were used in the PCR. TCRdb's table, derived via immunoSEQ multiplex PCR, lists solely in-frame clones and lacks some. The table lists 150,000 to 200,000 clones, around three quarters of them singletons. Trimming removed 3 bases from V and 4 bases from J; junction bases left unmatched: 2. The CDR3 totals 13 residues. Germline loops: CDR1 KGHSH, CDR2 LQKENI. The receptor was isolated from a middle-aged woman in good health and CMV-seronegative. V gene TRBV18 combines with J gene TRBJ2-5; 7 positions agree with TRBD2. The material sequenced was PBMCs. The CDR3 DNA is TGTGCCAGCTCACCCTGGACTAGAGAGACCCAGTACTTC. Protein: CASSPWTRETQYF.